One sample yielded the 5 T cell receptor beta chains listed below, sequenced in a study of blood T cell repertoires in COVID-19. TCRdb's table, derived via immunoSEQ multiplex PCR, lists solely in-frame clones and lacks some. This sample has approximately 210,000 clones, with around 82% found just once. The source material was peripheral blood. The receptors originated from a woman aged 40 to 55 with active or convalescent COVID-19.

The chain recombines TRBV6-2 or TRBV6-3 with TRBJ2-3, with TRBD2 matching 12 bases. V gave up 2 bases and J gave up 8 bases; unmatched junction bases: 5. Germline V gene sequence: CDR1 MNHEY, CDR2 SVGEGT. The CDR3 consists of 15 residues. The CDR3: CASSYRGLAGITQYF. CDR3 bases: TGTGCCAGCAGTTACCGAGGACTAGCGGGGATTACGCAGTATTTT.

This sequence joins TRBV5-1 and TRBJ2-1, with unresolved D. V lost 1 base to trimming and J lost 7 bases, with 3 bases between them. The CDR3 spans 11 residues. The germline gives CDR1 SGHRS, CDR2 YFSETQ. The CDR3 is CASSLINEQFF. In DNA form, the CDR3 reads TGCGCCAGCAGCTTGATAAATGAGCAGTTCTTC.

This CDR3 is CASSLGPLYGYTF. The CDR3 DNA sequence: TGTGCCAGCAGTTTAGGGCCTCTCTATGGCTACACCTTC. The chain uses TRBV28 and TRBJ1-2; no firm D call. The CDR3 is made up of 13 amino acids. The V gene lost 2 bases and the J gene lost 4 bases, with 8 bases spanning the gap. Per the germline V gene, CDR1 is MDHEN and CDR2 is SYDVKM.

The chain combines TRBV3-1 (or the pseudogene TRBV3-2) with TRBJ2-2; TRBD1 aligns across 9 bases. This CDR3 has 16 amino acids. Germline lookup yields CDR1 LGHDT and CDR2 YNNKEL (reference sequence). The junction had 6 bases not matched to a gene; V was cut back by 3 bases and J by 4 bases. This CDR3 reads CASSHMGQGGTGELFF. The CDR3 nucleotides read TGTGCCAGCAGCCACATGGGACAGGGAGGCACCGGGGAGCTGTTTTTT.

This clone came up once. The V call is TRBV5-1, the J call TRBJ2-1; 10 bases match TRBD2. The CDR3 consists of 20 residues. The germline V gene encodes CDR1 SGHRS and CDR2 YFSETQ. J lost 5 bases, V lost 1 base, and 18 bases had no gene match. The CDR3 reads CASSLLASGSLRSIDNEQFF. In DNA, the CDR3 is TGCGCCAGCAGCTTGTTGGCTAGCGGGAGTCTGAGGTCGATCGACAATGAGCAGTTCTTC. Variable domain in full (rest from reference TRBV5-1 and TRBJ2-1): KAGVTQTPRYLIKTRGQQVTLSCSPISGHRSVSWYQQTPGQGLQFLFEYFSETQRNKGNFPGRFSGRQFSNSRSEMNVSTLELGDSALYLCASSLLASGSLRSIDNEQFFGPGTRLTVL.